This note documents a single T cell receptor (beta chain) sequence. This sample stems from a study of control samples from healthy donors and cancer patients. Assay used: immunoSEQ multiplex PCR; TCRdb lists only in-frame clones, some missing. This table holds more than 150,000 clones, over 90% found once. From germline, CDR1 is MNHEY and CDR2 SVGAGI. CDR3 length: 16 residues. Trimming removed 1 base from V and 4 bases from J; junction bases left unmatched: 9. The clonotype was recovered from a man in his fifties or sixties in good health. Sequenced sample: blood. The rearrangement links TRBV6-5 to TRBJ2-7; TRBD2 aligns across 8 bases. This chain's CDR3 is CASSYLREAPSYEQYF. CDR3 DNA sequence: TGTGCCAGCAGTTACTTGCGGGAGGCCCCTTCGTACGAGCAGTACTTC.